This TCR beta chain was profiled in a study of blood T cell repertoires in COVID-19. In the study overall: Samples representing acute and convalescent COVID-19 were sourced from the United States, Italy and Spain. The cDNA or gDNA used as material had been derived from T cells, B-cell-depleted T cells, or PBMCs.

This clone turned up a few times. Authors' analysis steps: Estimates of nucleated cell counts were drawn from the amplification of reference gene primers. Generated by immunoSEQ multiplex PCR, the TCRdb table keeps only in-frame clones and is missing some. The DNA was the basis for D and trimming; V, J and clone size are from that table. The sample yields about 100,000 clones, approximately 80% seen once. CDR1 and CDR2 (germline): SNHLY, FYNNEI. Trimming took 3 bases from V and 1 from J, leaving 12 bases between them. The CDR3 has 15 amino acids. This chain connects TRBV2 to TRBJ2-5; a possible D gene is TRBD2 (6 bases). The receptor was derived from a man between 60 and 75 years old with active or convalescent COVID-19. The sample consisted of peripheral blood. Here the CDR3 reads CASSEAGNPQETQYF. The CDR3 DNA is TGTGCCAGCAGTGAGGCGGGAAACCCCCAAGAGACCCAGTACTTC.